This T cell receptor beta chain was identified during a study of blood T cell repertoires in COVID-19. Study details: Both acute and convalescent COVID-19 samples were obtained from the United States, Italy and Spain.

This clone was seen a single time. Sequencing used immunoSEQ multiplex PCR; TCRdb keeps in-frame clones, though not all of them. The sample lists some 350,000 clones, around 91% occurring once. The TCR sequence derives from a woman aged 18-29 years who had recovered from COVID-19. Sequenced input: peripheral blood.

The CDR3 region has the DNA TGTGCCAGCAGCCCTGGACTAGTCCCTGAAGATACGCAGTATTTT. It codes for CASSPGLVPEDTQYF. The chain couples TRBV7-2 to TRBJ2-3; 7 bases are a match to TRBD2. J was trimmed by 5 bases and V by 5 bases; bases with no gene match: 10. The CDR3 is 15 residues long. The germline V gene encodes CDR1 SGHTA and CDR2 FQGNSA.